This T cell receptor beta chain was retrieved from a study of technical replicates of blood from several donors (dated by TCRdb to between 2016 and 2019). The receptor library was made with the immunoSEQ multiplex PCR assay. TCRdb took over this immuneACCESS table, retaining in-frame rearrangements with V and J assigned. Such tables are incomplete; in checked studies, under half of the missing clones stem from an unresolved V gene, and the remainder is unexplained. The sample table shows about 80,000 clones, and 95% to 98% are seen once. Jointly, the top ten make up roughly 0.15% of the sample. Including cysteine and phenylalanine, the CDR3 has 15 amino acids. The CDR3 DNA has 45 bases and is translated from base 1. V is pruned by 6 bases and J by 6 bases, leaving 9 bases of the junction without a gene match. Per the germline V gene, MNHNS is the CDR1 and SASEGT is the CDR2. On this clone: Its antigen is not yet known. Nothing much larger sits one base from this clone, and base qualities are not available.

Sequencing was performed on T cells isolated from PBMCs. The chain couples TRBV6-1 to TRBJ1-4, and TRBD1 aligns with 8 junction nucleotides. This clonotype was obtained from a human donor in good health. The CDR3 in this case is CASSETGAGDEKLFF. The DNA is TGTGCCAGCAGCGAGACAGGGGCGGGGGATGAAAAACTGTTTTTT.